This TCR beta chain was identified during a study of T-cell reconstitution after alpha-beta-depleted transplantation in children. This clonotype was observed at least ten times. Its antigen is unidentified. The study, taken as a whole, reports: Newly generated T cells supplied most T-cell counts and diversity one year post-transplant.

Unique molecular identifiers were used to barcode this TCRbeta library. TCRdb processed the PCR reads anew with MiXCR; each CDR3 protein has one entry. Of 600,000 to 800,000 distinct CDR3 sequences in the sample, less than 15% were seen once. Trimming stripped 6 bases from V and 8 bases from J, with 19 bases between. This CDR3 has 13 amino acids. Germline assignment: CDR1 DFQATT and CDR2 SNEGSKA (reference sequence). This chain connects TRBV20-1 to TRBJ1-2, with unresolved D. The origin of this receptor is a girl under 10 years old with congenital amegakaryocytic thrombocytopenia, due to receive a stem cell transplant. Sample: PBMCs, taken before TCRalphabeta/CD19-depleted stem cell transplant. The CDR3 region is CSARESTIPGYTF. The CDR3, as DNA: TGCAGTGCCCGGGAGTCCACAATTCCGGGCTACACCTTC.